The 27 T cell receptor beta chains presented below share a single source sample, sequenced in a study of shared clonotypes between healthy human individuals. Here immunoSEQ multiplex PCR was the method, and the copy in TCRdb shows in-frame clones only, minus some. Here the sample spans about 1.1 million clones, 75% to 80% being singletons. Sequenced sample: memory CD4+ T cells from PBMCs. The subset denotes: CD45RA-negative fraction. All receptors derive from a man aged 18 to 29 in good health. Some clones in this sample may be carry-over from other donors' samples.

This clone was seen a few times. J is TRBJ2-7 and V is TRBV2; 9 bases are shared with TRBD1. Germline assignment: CDR1 SNHLY and CDR2 FYNNEI. Losses at the gene ends were 7 bases for V and 0 bases for J; bases not matched to a gene: 4. The CDR3 spans 14 residues. The CDR3 DNA follows: TGTGCCAGCATGGGACAGGGTAGCTCCTACGAGCAGTACTTC. This translates into CASMGQGSSYEQYF.

Points on this clone: A junction end diverges from the germline sequence, so it may reflect a read error. The chain is built from TRBV28 and TRBJ1-2; 8 nucleotides match TRBD1. Germline loops: CDR1 MDHEN, CDR2 SYDVKM. CDR3 size: 11 residues. The CDR3 DNA follows: TGTGCCAGCAGCTTACAGGGGGGCTACGCCTTC. Encoded protein: CASSLQGGYAF.

This clone was counted a single time. The chain recombines TRBV29-1 with TRBJ2-7; D not certain. V lost 0 bases to trimming and J lost 4 bases, with 16 bases between them. This CDR3 has 15 amino acids. Per the germline V gene, CDR1 is SQVTM and CDR2 is ANQGSEA. The DNA of the CDR3 is TGCAGCGTTGAAGATGGCGGCCCTTTGAGTTACGAGCAGTACTTC. Amino acid sequence: CSVEDGGPLSYEQYF.

In the case of this clone: A far larger clone is just one base off, so this is likely a read error. The chain combines TRBV6-5 with TRBJ2-7; D is ambiguous. Germline CDR1 MNHEY, CDR2 SVGAGI. This CDR3 contains 11 residues. CDR3 sequence: CASSTPYGQYF. CDR3 nucleotides: TGTGCCAGCAGTACGCCCTACGGGCAGTACTTC.

V gene TRBV7-6 combines with J gene TRBJ2-1, with a possible D match to TRBD2 (5 bases). Trimming cost V 5 bases and J 8 bases, with 19 bases left between them. Germline CDR1 SGHVS, CDR2 FNYEAQ. CDR3 length: 15 residues. The CDR3 DNA reads TGTGCCAGCAGCCCAGCGGTCACCCCCCTGGATGAGCAGTTCTTC. Protein product: CASSPAVTPLDEQFF.

V gene TRBV4-1 combines with J gene TRBJ2-7, with 9 positions matching TRBD1. Trimming cost V 2 bases and J 5 bases; bases outside gene matches: 7. Germline lookup yields CDR1 MGHRA and CDR2 YSYEKL. The length of the CDR3 is 15 residues. The DNA for the CDR3 is TGCGCCAGCAGCCAAACAGGGGGCCCCGGGGACGAGCAGTACTTC. It specifies CASSQTGGPGDEQYF.

The rearrangement joins TRBV7-9 to TRBJ2-1; 12 bases align to TRBD2. Germline V gene lookup returns CDR1 SEHNR and CDR2 FQNEAQ (reference sequence). The CDR3 is 18 amino acids. Trimming removed 1 base from V and 8 bases from J; junction bases left unmatched: 12. The CDR3 loop is CASSLVPSLAGGQDEQFF. The CDR3 DNA is TGTGCCAGCAGCTTAGTACCCTCCCTAGCGGGAGGGCAGGATGAGCAGTTCTTC.

The DNA of the CDR3 is TGTGCCAGCAGTGAAGGAAACAGGGGTACAGATACGCAGTATTTT. It yields the protein CASSEGNRGTDTQYF. The V gene is TRBV6-1, the J gene TRBJ2-3; 7 nucleotides agree with TRBD1. CDR1 and CDR2 (germline): MNHNS, SASEGT. V lost 1 base and J lost 3; bases outside the gene matches: 4. CDR3 size: 15 residues.

This clone appeared a single time. This same CDR3 is encoded by further DNA sequences in the sample. The chain uses TRBV5-1 and TRBJ2-7, with 8 bases that match TRBD1. Losses at the gene ends were 0 bases for V and 0 bases for J; bases not matched to a gene: 2. Germline V lookup: CDR1 SGHRS, CDR2 YFSETQ. This CDR3 contains 15 residues. Written as DNA, the CDR3 is TGCGCCAGCAGCTTGGTAACAGGGGGCTCCTACGAGCAGTACTTC. Its translation: CASSLVTGGSYEQYF.

This clone was seen a few times. The chain is built from TRBV20-1 and TRBJ1-2; D ambiguous. Trimming left V 7 bases short and J 3 bases short, with 9 bases between. CDR3 length: 11 residues. Germline CDR1 DFQATT, CDR2 SNEGSKA (reference sequence). CDR3 in amino acids: CSEGSDYGYTF. The CDR3, as DNA: TGCAGTGAAGGGTCGGACTATGGCTACACCTTC.

The chain has TRBV28 and TRBJ2-1; tentatively, D is TRBD1 (6 bases). The CDR3 length is 14 residues. V lost 3 bases to trimming and J lost 4 bases, with 10 bases between them. CDR1 is MDHEN and CDR2 is SYDVKM in the germline V gene. The chain's CDR3 is CASSFQGRYNEQFF. Here the CDR3 DNA reads TGTGCCAGCAGTTTTCAGGGGAGATACAATGAGCAGTTCTTC.

The chain has TRBV4-2 and TRBJ1-2; the match to TRBD1 covers 7 bases. The germline CDR1 and CDR2 sequences are LGHNA and YNFKEQ. V gave up 4 bases and J gave up 4 bases; unmatched junction bases: 12. This CDR3 region has 16 residues. The CDR3 DNA follows: TGTGCCAGCAGCCCCGAGGGGGCGGTTATAAGCTATGGCTACACCTTC. This translates into CASSPEGAVISYGYTF.

The V call is TRBV4-3, the J call TRBJ2-5; possible D gene TRBD2, 6 bases. Trimming took off 3 bases at V and 9 bases at J, with 14 bases between the two ends. The germline V gene encodes CDR1 LGHNA and CDR2 YSLEER. The CDR3 loop spans 13 amino acids. CDR3 residues: CASSQNSGGAQYF. CDR3 nucleotides: TGCGCCAGCAGCCAGAATTCCGGGGGAGCCCAGTACTTC.

This clone showed up just a few times. The chain carries TRBV18 and TRBJ2-3, with a tentative D call TRBD1 (6 bases). Trimming stripped 4 bases from V and 6 bases from J, with 11 bases between. This CDR3 comprises 13 residues. In germline, CDR1 is KGHSH, CDR2 LQKENI. CDR3 coding DNA: TGTGCCAGCTCACGCAACAGGGTGGATACGCAGTATTTT. Encoded protein: CASSRNRVDTQYF.

The chain combines TRBV11-2 with TRBJ2-2; no firm D call. This CDR3 has 13 residues. The germline V gene has CDR1 SGHAT and CDR2 FQNNGV. Trimming removed 5 bases at V and 6 bases at J, with 10 bases between. For the CDR3, the DNA is TGTGCCAGCAGCCCAATCCTCGCCGGGGAGCTGTTTTTT. Protein product: CASSPILAGELFF. The full variable domain, completed using reference TRBV11-2 and TRBJ2-2, is EAGVAQSPRYKIIEKRQSVAFWCNPISGHATLYWYQQILGQGPKLLIQFQNNGVVDDSQLPKDRFSAERLKGVDSTLKIQPAKLEDSAVYLCASSPILAGELFFGEGSRLTVL.

The chain combines TRBV5-4 with TRBJ2-5; a weak D match, TRBD2 (5 bases). V dropped 4 bases and J dropped 4 bases, with 11 bases sitting between them. The CDR3 sequence is 13 residues long. Germline assignment: CDR1 SGHNT and CDR2 YYREEE (reference sequence). The CDR3 DNA is TGTGCCAGCAGCCCGACTAACCTAGAGACCCAGTACTTC. This gives the protein CASSPTNLETQYF.

This clone has just one count. V is TRBV2 and J is TRBJ2-1; D is unclear. Germline CDR1 reads SNHLY; CDR2 reads FYNNEI. Trimming shortened V by 3 bases and J by 1 base, and 7 bases separated the two germline ends. The CDR3 contains 14 residues. CDR3 loop: CASSESRSYNEQFF. DNA for the CDR3: TGTGCCAGCAGTGAGAGCAGATCCTACAATGAGCAGTTCTTC. Full variable domain (remainder filled in from reference TRBV2 and TRBJ2-1): EPEVTQTPSHQVTQMGQEVILRCVPISNHLYFYWYRQILGQKVEFLVSFYNNEISEKSEIFDDQFSVERPDGSNFTLKIRSTKLEDSAMYFCASSESRSYNEQFFGPGTRLTVL.

This chain connects TRBV28 to TRBJ1-4; D may be TRBD1 (6 bases). Germline V CDR1 and CDR2: MDHEN, SYDVKM. V was cut by 5 bases and J by 8 bases, with 15 bases left in between. The CDR3 sequence is 14 residues long. CDR3 residues: CASSLTGLREKLFF. The CDR3 DNA reads TGTGCCAGCAGTCTTACAGGGCTGCGGGAAAAACTGTTTTTT.

As to this clone: The junction does not match germline at one end; this may be a read error. The chain combines TRBV29-1 with TRBJ1-2; no definite D call. The CDR3 runs 12 residues. Germline lookup yields CDR1 SQVTM and CDR2 ANQGSEA. The CDR3 here is CSVQDTSYGYTF. CDR3 nucleotides: TGCAGCGTTCAAGATACTAGTTATGGCTACACCTTC.

This rearrangement joins TRBV5-1 to TRBJ2-7, with D perhaps TRBD2 (5 bases). V lost 4 bases to trimming and J lost 6 bases, with 20 bases between them. Germline CDR1 and CDR2: SGHRS and YFSETQ. The CDR3 consists of 15 residues. The CDR3 loop reads CASSVEDNSLAEQYF. DNA for the CDR3: TGCGCCAGCAGCGTGGAAGACAACTCCCTAGCCGAGCAGTACTTC.

The chain links TRBV28 to TRBJ1-5; no definite D call. With 6 bases removed from V and 0 bases from J, the gap between germline ends came to 12 bases. Germline CDR1 is MDHEN and CDR2 is SYDVKM. The CDR3 extends over 15 amino acids. The CDR3 spells CASSPPGYSNQPQHF. As DNA, the CDR3 is TGTGCCAGCAGCCCACCCGGCTATAGCAATCAGCCCCAGCATTTT. The full variable domain, with the rest looked up from reference TRBV28 and TRBJ1-5, is DVKVTQSSRYLVKRTGEKVFLECVQDMDHENMFWYRQDPGLGLRLIYFSYDVKMKEKGDIPEGYSVSREKKERFSLILESASTNQTSMYLCASSPPGYSNQPQHFGDGTRLSIL.

For this clone: Additional DNA sequences in this sample encode the identical CDR3. The chain joins TRBV4-2 to TRBJ2-1; 7 bases line up with TRBD1. The CDR3 contains 13 residues. Trimming removed 6 bases from V and 4 bases from J; junction bases left unmatched: 3. In germline, CDR1 is LGHNA, CDR2 YNFKEQ. In nucleotides, the CDR3 is TGTGCCAGCAGTCGGGACAGATACAATGAGCAGTTCTTC. Encoded protein: CASSRDRYNEQFF.

J is TRBJ1-2 and V is TRBV6-1, with no clear D. The V gene's germline CDR1 is MNHNS and CDR2 SASEGT. V dropped 0 bases and J dropped 2 bases, with 7 bases sitting between them. The CDR3 extends over 14 amino acids. The CDR3 DNA reads as TGTGCCAGCAGTGAAGCGCGCTCAAACTATGGCTACACCTTC. Translated: CASSEARSNYGYTF.

This CDR3 reads CSVERTSGIHEQYF. CDR3 coding DNA: TGCAGCGTTGAGCGTACTAGCGGGATCCACGAGCAGTACTTC. This sequence joins TRBV29-1 and TRBJ2-7, with 10 nucleotides matching TRBD2. This CDR3 region has 14 residues. V was clipped by 3 bases and J by 5 bases; unmatched bases: 7. The germline CDR1 and CDR2 sequences are SQVTM and ANQGSEA.

The genes are TRBV11-2 and TRBJ1-1; 7 nucleotides align to TRBD1. Looked up from germline, CDR1 is SGHAT and CDR2 is FQNNGV. CDR3 length: 14 amino acids. V dropped 1 base and J dropped 1; count of bases not matched to a gene: 0. The DNA of the CDR3 is TGTGCCAGCAGCTTAGCAGGGGGGAACACTGAAGCTTTCTTT. Its translation is CASSLAGGNTEAFF.

V usage is TRBV28 and J usage is TRBJ1-1; D gene ambiguous. Trimming left V 2 bases short and J 3 bases short, with 19 bases between. Looked up from germline, CDR1 is MDHEN and CDR2 is SYDVKM. The CDR3 consists of 17 residues. This CDR3 is CASSLISFRRSDTEAFF. CDR3 DNA sequence: TGTGCCAGCAGTTTAATCTCTTTCCGTCGATCGGACACTGAAGCTTTCTTT.

The J gene is TRBJ2-7, the V gene TRBV7-3; D remains ambiguous. The ends were cut back, 9 bases at V and 1 base at J, with 10 bases in the middle. The CDR3 runs 12 residues. Germline CDR1 SGHTA, CDR2 FQGTGA. CDR3 region: CASRTGSYEQYF. Written as DNA, the CDR3 is TGTGCCAGTAGAACTGGATCCTACGAGCAGTACTTC.